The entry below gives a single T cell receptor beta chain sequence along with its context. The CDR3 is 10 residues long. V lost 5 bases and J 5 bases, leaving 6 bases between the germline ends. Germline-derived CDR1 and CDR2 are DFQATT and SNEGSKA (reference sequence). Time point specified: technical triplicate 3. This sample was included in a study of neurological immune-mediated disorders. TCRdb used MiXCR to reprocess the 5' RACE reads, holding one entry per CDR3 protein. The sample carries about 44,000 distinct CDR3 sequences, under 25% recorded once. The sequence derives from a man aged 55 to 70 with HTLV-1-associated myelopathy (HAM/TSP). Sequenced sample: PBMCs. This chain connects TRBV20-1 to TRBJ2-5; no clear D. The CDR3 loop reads CSAPRETQYF. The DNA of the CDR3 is TGCAGTGCTCCCCGGGAGACCCAGTACTTC.